This is a list of T cell receptor beta chains from one sample in a study of graft-versus-host responses after intestinal transplantation. The antigens of these receptors remain unknown. The method was immunoSEQ multiplex PCR; TCRdb's version includes in-frame clones alone and lacks a portion of them. Altogether tens of thousands of clones are present, approximately 94% being singletons, with the ten largest covering more than 0.15%. The specimen comprised unstimulated CD4+ T cells sorted from spleen or lymph node cells, sampled before transplant. These receptors were taken from a human donor who was the organ donor for an intestinal transplant. Both conserved end residues are part of each CDR3. Size values are once, few and many counts, or a class for expanded clones, and some rows have none.

- | TRBV6-1 | CASSGRVGYTF
- | TRBV27 | CASTVFRDSYNEQFF
- | TRBV9 | CASSVEVRTPQHF
- | TRBV19 | CASSTNFSPSGANVLTF
- | TRBV7-2 | CASSLEAGQTYEQYF
- | TRBV29-1 | CSVPRAGRTTSTDTQYF
- | TRBV19 | CASRYSAGANVLTF
- | TRBV19 | CASSIDRKNSYEQYF
- | TRBV10-3 | CAISVGVQETQYF
once | TRBV5-1 | CASSSETQSSYNSPLHF
- | TRBV18 | CASSPPPTRDRVDIQYF
- | TRBV28 | CASSLPGQATYEQYF
- | TRBV7-2 | CASSPIGQGGYEQFF
- | TRBV11-2 | CASSLRSGGAEETQYF
- | TRBV30 | CAWNKDRASEAFF
- | TRBV6-9 | CASSRLQPGYNEQFF
- | TRBV2 | CASSGGQGYTYEQYF
- | TRBV19 | CASSTNAGTGNGANVLTF
- | TRBV6-5 | CASSPGQGSNTEAFF
once | TRBV14 | CASSPRSGAEKLFF
- | TRBV4-1 | CASSPLGERPQHF
once | TRBV28 | CASSPLFGEGGNTEAFF
- | TRBV28 | CASTPGGALETQYF
- | TRBV4-2 | CASSHVTGVSGNTIYF
- | TRBV18 | CASSGQSSGNTIYF
- | TRBV7-3 | CASSPAPSGGEYNEQFF
- | TRBV2 | CASSARPEQFF
- | TRBV5-1 | CASSPGVAGGSYNEQFF
- | TRBV5-1 | CASRTGPPDYGYTF
- | TRBV9 | CASSVGLSSGNTIYF
- | TRBV9 | CASSIRGVDGEKLFF
- | TRBV6-5 | CASSSSSQAFF
once | TRBV2 | CASSEARGLLGNTEAFF
- | TRBV6-1 | CASSEIQGTYEQYF
once | TRBV5-1 | CASSSRLAGGNEQFF
- | TRBV5-1 | CASSLRGTGTYEQYF
- | TRBV6-1 | CASRRTETSGNTIYF
once | TRBV5-1 | CASSLVPGNEQFF
- | TRBV29-1 | CSVGDRGGNEQFF
- | TRBV18 | CASSPGQGNEQYF
- | TRBV30 | CAWSVQLAGFTDTQYF
once | TRBV25-1 | CASSDLPQGRSHEQYF
- | TRBV4-1 | CASSPQGGTTEQFF
once | TRBV9 | CASSSKIGTGFTDTQYF
- | TRBV11-2 | CASSPRQGRTEAFF
- | TRBV4-1 | CASSQVGAGGQETQYF
- | TRBV11-2 | CASSLSPQGDYGYTF
- | TRBV7-3 | CASSKGGASTDTQYF
once | TRBV27 | CASRPPGVSGGNIQYF
- | TRBV5-8 | CASSLPTGSKTFF
- | TRBV6-1 | CASSDYSNQPQHF
- | TRBV9 | CASSFGRSNTGELFF
- | TRBV6-6 | CASSYSDTRGGYTF
- | TRBV2 | CASSEPLNTGELFF